The rows below give T cell receptor beta chains drawn from one sample of a study of blood T cell repertoires in COVID-19. Generated by immunoSEQ multiplex PCR, the TCRdb table keeps only in-frame clones and is missing some. The table has about 400,000 clones, roughly 87% seen once; the top ten hold about 2%. Sequenced sample: PBMCs or T cells enriched from blood (not recorded which). These receptors were taken from a young woman with acute COVID-19. Both conserved end residues are trimmed from each CDR3.

cdr3_aa j_call v_call
ASSRGTNEKLF TRBJ1-4 TRBV7-2
ASSQILDKGGETQY TRBJ2-5 TRBV5-5
SARDRGEQY TRBJ2-7 TRBV20-1
ASSEWTVWELF TRBJ1-4 TRBV2
ASSAGTGEAEKLF TRBJ1-4 TRBV3-1/TRBV3-2
AWSWGDEQY TRBJ2-7 TRBV30
ASSVEDRALYEQY TRBJ2-7 TRBV9
ASSSGAGNGETQY TRBJ2-5 TRBV6-5
ASRESGSQTQY TRBJ2-5 TRBV3-1/TRBV3-2
ASSLPGTDTQY TRBJ2-3 TRBV7-3
ASRVPKGETQY TRBJ2-5 TRBV2
ASSRAGGPYEQF TRBJ2-1 TRBV19
ASSPGPGATYEQY TRBJ2-7 TRBV3-1/TRBV3-2
ATKTGPDSPLH TRBJ1-6 TRBV6-5
ASSFTGTNAEAF TRBJ1-1 TRBV11-3
ASSLAGGNSYEQY TRBJ2-7 TRBV28
ASSLGLAGGNEQF TRBJ2-1 TRBV5-6
AIRPGQGVQGYT TRBJ1-2 TRBV10-3
SVEDYGQGRGYT TRBJ1-2 TRBV29-1
AWTPSHFNEKLF TRBJ1-4 TRBV30
ASSFWLLHGYT TRBJ1-2 TRBV7-2
ASSSTGPYEKLF TRBJ1-4 TRBV6-5
ASSYGGSLGSPLH TRBJ1-6 TRBV6-5
ASSFLGGSYNEQF TRBJ2-1 TRBV7-9
ASSLERQGEAF TRBJ1-1 TRBV7-2
ASVDSGNSPLH TRBJ1-6 TRBV28
ASSEERLAGVPDTQY TRBJ2-3 TRBV11-2
ASRDRQSSYNEQF TRBJ2-1 TRBV28
ASSLRGTLLAKNIQY TRBJ2-4 TRBV5-4
SVLGTGSQISGYT TRBJ1-2 TRBV29-1
ASSQDQANTEAF TRBJ1-1 TRBV3-1/TRBV3-2
ASSASQRTQY TRBJ2-3 TRBV11-2
ASSPSNPMGGPYEQY TRBJ2-7 TRBV23-1
ASSRDRSISGNTIY TRBJ1-3 TRBV5-1
ASGLAGGLETQY TRBJ2-5 TRBV7-2
ASTGTSYGYT TRBJ1-2 TRBV28
ASSRPPGTTYEQY TRBJ2-7 TRBV27
ASRLPSGGEQY TRBJ2-7 TRBV19
ASSSPGLGVFQQY TRBJ2-7 TRBV7-9
ASSLGDRLNYGYT TRBJ1-2 TRBV5-6
ASSEQGTRGGQPQH TRBJ1-5 TRBV10-2
ASREDGRSYNSPLH TRBJ1-6 TRBV19
ASSQEKRGGRDTQY TRBJ2-3 TRBV4-1
ASSFSVSNLRYT TRBJ1-2 TRBV28
ASSISGGNPQPQH TRBJ1-5 TRBV19
AISERGGTNTGELF TRBJ2-2 TRBV10-3
ASSLVGQLYEQY TRBJ2-7 TRBV11-2
ASSKRGGSADTQY TRBJ2-3 TRBV19
ASSTQGTDTQY TRBJ2-3 TRBV6-5
ASSKAGYNSPLH TRBJ1-6 TRBV27